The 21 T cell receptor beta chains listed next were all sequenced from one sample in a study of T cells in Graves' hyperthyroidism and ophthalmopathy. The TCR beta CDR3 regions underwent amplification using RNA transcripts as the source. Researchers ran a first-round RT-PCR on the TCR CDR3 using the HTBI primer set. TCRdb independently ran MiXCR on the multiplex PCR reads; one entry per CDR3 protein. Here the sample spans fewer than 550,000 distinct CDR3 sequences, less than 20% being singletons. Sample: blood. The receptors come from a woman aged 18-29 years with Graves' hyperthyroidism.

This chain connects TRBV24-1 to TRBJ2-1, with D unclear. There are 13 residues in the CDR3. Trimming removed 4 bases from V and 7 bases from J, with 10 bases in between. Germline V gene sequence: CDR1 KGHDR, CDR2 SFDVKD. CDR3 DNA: TGTGCCACCAGTGAGACCAGGTATAATGAGCAGTTCTTC. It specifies CATSETRYNEQFF.

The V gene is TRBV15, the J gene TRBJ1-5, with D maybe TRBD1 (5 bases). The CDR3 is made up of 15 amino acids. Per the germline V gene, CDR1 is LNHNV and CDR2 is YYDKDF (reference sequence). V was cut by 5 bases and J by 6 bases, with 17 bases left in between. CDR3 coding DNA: TGTGCCACCAGCGAGGGGCCAGGATTTGGTCAGCCCCAGCATTTT. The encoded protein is CATSEGPGFGQPQHF.

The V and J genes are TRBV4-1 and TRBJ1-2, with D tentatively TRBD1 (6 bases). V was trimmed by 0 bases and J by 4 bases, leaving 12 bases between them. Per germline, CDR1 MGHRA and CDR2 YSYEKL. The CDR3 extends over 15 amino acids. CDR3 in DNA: TGCGCCAGCAGCCAAGATTATCCCAGGGGCTATGGCTACACCTTC. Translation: CASSQDYPRGYGYTF.

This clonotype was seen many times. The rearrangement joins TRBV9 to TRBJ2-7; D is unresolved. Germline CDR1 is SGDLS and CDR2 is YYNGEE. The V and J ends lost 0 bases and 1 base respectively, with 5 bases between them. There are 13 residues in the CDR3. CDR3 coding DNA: TGTGCCAGCAGCGTAGACCTTTCCTACGAGCAGTACTTC. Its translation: CASSVDLSYEQYF.

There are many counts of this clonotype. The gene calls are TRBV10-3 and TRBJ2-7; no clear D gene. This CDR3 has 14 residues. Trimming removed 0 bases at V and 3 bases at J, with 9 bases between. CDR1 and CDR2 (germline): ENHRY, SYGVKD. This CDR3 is CAISESNSLYEQYF. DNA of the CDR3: TGTGCCATCAGTGAGTCTAACTCCCTCTACGAGCAGTACTTC.

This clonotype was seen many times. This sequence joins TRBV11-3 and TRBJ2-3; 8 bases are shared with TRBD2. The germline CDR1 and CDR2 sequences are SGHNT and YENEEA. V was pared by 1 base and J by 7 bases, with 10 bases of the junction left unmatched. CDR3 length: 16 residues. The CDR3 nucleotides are TGTGCCAGCAGCTTAGCCCGACAGCGGGAGACAAATACGCAGTATTTT. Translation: CASSLARQRETNTQYF.

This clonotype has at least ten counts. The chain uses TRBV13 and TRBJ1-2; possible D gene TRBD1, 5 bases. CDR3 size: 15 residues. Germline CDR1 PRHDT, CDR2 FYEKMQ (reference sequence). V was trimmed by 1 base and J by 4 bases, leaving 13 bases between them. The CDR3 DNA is TGTGCCAGCAGCTTAGAGCAGGGCATCAGCTATGGCTACACCTTC. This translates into CASSLEQGISYGYTF.

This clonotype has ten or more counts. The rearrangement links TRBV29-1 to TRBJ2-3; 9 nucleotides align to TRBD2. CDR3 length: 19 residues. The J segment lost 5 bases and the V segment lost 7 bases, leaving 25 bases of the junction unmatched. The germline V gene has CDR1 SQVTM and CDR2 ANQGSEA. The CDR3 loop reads CSGRGEWGAGGDQIDTQYF. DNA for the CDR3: TGCAGCGGCCGCGGGGAGTGGGGAGCGGGGGGCGACCAGATAGATACGCAGTATTTT.

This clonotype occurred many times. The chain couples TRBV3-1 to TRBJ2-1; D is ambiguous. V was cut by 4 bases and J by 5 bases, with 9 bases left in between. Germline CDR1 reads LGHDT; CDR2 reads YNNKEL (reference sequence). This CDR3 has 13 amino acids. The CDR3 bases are TGTGCCAGCAGCCTGGACCAAAACAATGAGCAGTTCTTC. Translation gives CASSLDQNNEQFF.

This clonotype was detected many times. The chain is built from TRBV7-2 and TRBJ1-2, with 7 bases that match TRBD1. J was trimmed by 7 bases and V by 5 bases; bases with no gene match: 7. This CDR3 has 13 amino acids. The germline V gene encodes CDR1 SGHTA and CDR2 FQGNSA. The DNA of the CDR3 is TGTGCCAGCAGCCCTAGACAGGGCCTTGGCTACACCTTC. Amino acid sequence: CASSPRQGLGYTF.

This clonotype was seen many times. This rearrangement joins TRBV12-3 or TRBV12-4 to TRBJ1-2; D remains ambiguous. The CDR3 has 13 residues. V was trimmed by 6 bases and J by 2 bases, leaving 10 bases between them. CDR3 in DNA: TGTGCCAGCAGGATTCCGGGAAACTATGGCTACACCTTC. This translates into CASRIPGNYGYTF.

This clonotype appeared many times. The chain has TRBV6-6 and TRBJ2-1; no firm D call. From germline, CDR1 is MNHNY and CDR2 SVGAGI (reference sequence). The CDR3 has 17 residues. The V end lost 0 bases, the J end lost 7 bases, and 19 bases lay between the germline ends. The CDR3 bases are TGTGCCAGCAGTTACTCCGCTGTTGGTCTAGTGATGAATGAGCAGTTCTTC. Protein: CASSYSAVGLVMNEQFF.

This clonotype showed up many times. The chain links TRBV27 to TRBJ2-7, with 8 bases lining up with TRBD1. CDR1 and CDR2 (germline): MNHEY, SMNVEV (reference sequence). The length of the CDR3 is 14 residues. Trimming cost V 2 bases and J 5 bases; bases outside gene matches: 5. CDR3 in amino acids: CASSLTGGDHEQYF. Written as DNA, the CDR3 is TGTGCCAGCAGTTTAACAGGGGGTGACCACGAGCAGTACTTC.

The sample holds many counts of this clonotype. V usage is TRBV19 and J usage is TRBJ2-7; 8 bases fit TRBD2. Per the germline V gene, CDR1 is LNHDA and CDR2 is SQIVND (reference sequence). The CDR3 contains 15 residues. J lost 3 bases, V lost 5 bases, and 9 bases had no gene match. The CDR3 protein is CASSEAGGTDYEQYF. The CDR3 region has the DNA TGTGCCAGTAGTGAGGCGGGGGGCACCGACTACGAGCAGTACTTC.

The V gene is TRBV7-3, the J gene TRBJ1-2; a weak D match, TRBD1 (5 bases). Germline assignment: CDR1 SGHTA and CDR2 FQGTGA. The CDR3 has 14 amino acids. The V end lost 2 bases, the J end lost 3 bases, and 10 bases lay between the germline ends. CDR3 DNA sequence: TGTGCCAGCAGCTTACGGGGCGCGGACTATGGCTACACCTTC. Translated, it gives CASSLRGADYGYTF. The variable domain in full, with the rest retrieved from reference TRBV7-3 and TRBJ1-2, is GAGVSQTPSNKVTEKGKYVELRCDPISGHTALYWYRQSLGQGPEFLIYFQGTGAADDSGLPNDRFFAVRPEGSVSTLKIQRTERGDSAVYLCASSLRGADYGYTFGSGTRLTVV.

CDR3 in DNA: TGCAGTGCGTTCAGGGGGCGAAATCAGCCCCAGCATTTT. This translates into CSAFRGRNQPQHF. The chain links TRBV20-1 to TRBJ1-5; 8 bases agree with TRBD1. Unmatched junction bases numbered 5, after V lost 6 bases and J lost 4 bases. CDR3 length equals 13 residues. CDR1 and CDR2 (germline): DFQATT, SNEGSKA (reference sequence).

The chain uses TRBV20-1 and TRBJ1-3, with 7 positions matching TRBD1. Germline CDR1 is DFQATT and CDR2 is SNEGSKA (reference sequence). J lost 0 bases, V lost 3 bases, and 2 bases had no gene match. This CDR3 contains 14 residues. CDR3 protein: CSARGQSSGNTIYF. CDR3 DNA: TGCAGTGCTAGGGGACAGTCCTCTGGAAACACCATATATTTT.

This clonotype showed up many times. CDR3 nucleotide sequence: TGTGCCAGCAGGCAGACTACTAGCTCCTACGAGCAGTACTTC. This sequence encodes CASRQTTSSYEQYF. The rearrangement uses TRBV6-1 and TRBJ2-7, with D maybe TRBD2 (5 bases). From germline, CDR1 is MNHNS and CDR2 SASEGT. The ends were cut back, 6 bases at V and 0 bases at J, with 12 bases in the middle. The CDR3 is 14 residues long.

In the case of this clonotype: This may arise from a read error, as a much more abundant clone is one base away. The DNA of the CDR3 is TGTGCCAGCAGCACCCATTACTATGGCTACACCTTC. It codes for CASSTHYYGYTF. This sequence joins TRBV3-1 and TRBJ1-2; D unclear. The germline V and J ends were trimmed by 5 bases and 3 bases, with 7 bases remaining between them. Germline CDR1 and CDR2: LGHDT and YNNKEL (reference sequence). This CDR3 has 12 residues.

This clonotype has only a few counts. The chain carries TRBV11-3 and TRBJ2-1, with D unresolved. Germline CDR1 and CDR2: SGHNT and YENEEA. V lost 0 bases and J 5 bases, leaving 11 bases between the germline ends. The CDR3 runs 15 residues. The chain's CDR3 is CASSLDGARDNEQFF. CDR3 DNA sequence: TGTGCCAGCAGCTTAGATGGAGCTAGGGACAATGAGCAGTTCTTC.

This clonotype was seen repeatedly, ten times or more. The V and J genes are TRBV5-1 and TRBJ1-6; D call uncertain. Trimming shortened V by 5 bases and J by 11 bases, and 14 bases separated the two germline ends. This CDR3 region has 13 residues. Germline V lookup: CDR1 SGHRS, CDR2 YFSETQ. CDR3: CASSRGGYPPLHF. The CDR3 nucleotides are TGCGCCAGCAGTCGGGGAGGGTATCCACCCCTCCACTTT.